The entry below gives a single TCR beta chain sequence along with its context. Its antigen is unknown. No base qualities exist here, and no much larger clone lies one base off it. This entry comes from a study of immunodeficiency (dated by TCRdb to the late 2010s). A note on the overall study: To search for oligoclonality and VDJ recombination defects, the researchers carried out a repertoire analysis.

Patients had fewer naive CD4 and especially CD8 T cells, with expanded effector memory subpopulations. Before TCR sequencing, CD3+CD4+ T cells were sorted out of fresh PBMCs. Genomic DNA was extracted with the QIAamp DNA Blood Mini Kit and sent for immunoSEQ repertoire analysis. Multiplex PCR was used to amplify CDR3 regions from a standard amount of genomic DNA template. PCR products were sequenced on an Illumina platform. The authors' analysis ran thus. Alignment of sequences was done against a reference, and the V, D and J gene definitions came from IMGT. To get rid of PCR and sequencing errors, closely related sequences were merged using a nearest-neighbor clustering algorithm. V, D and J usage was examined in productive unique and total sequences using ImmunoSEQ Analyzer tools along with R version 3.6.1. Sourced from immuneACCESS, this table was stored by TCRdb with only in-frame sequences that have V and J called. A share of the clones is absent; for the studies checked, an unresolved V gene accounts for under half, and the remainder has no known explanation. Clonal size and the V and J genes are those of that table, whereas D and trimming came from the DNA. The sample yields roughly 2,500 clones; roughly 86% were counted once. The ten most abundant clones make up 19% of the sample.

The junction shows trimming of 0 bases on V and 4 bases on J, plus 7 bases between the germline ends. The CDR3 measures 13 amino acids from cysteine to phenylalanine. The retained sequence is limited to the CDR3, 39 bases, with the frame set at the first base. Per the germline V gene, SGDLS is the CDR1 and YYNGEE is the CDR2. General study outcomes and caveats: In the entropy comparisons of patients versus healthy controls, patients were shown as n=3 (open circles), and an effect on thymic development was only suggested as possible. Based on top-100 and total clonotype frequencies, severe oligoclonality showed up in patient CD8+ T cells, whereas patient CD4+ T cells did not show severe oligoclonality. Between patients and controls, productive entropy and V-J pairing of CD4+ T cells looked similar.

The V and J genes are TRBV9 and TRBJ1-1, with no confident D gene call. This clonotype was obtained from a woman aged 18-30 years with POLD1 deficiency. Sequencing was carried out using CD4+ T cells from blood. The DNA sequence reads TGTGCCAGCAGCGTAGTTGGCAGCACTGAAGCTTTCTTT. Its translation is CASSVVGSTEAFF.